Given below is one T cell receptor beta chain in context. The antigen is unknown. The entry originates in a study of shared clonotypes between healthy human individuals. Study-wide points: Researchers sampled only blood; tissue repertoires likely differ. Having only a few donors restricted how much genetic and exposure-history diversity was captured.

Clones were sequenced by immunoSEQ multiplex PCR, and TCRdb holds only the in-frame ones, with some missing. The sample has about 2.3 million clones; approximately 95% are singletons. This CDR3 is built from 13 residues. The V and J ends lost 4 bases and 4 bases respectively, with 10 bases between them. Per the germline V gene, CDR1 is MDHEN and CDR2 is SYDVKM. The sample taken for sequencing was naive CD4+ T cells from PBMCs. The sample's subset: CD45RA+ positively selected. This TCR derives from a young man in good health. Some clones in this sample may be carry-over from other donors' samples. V and J are TRBV28 and TRBJ1-2, with D hard to call. The CDR3 region has the DNA TGTGCCAGCAGTTCTCCAGACTCCTATGGCTACACCTTC. It specifies CASSSPDSYGYTF.